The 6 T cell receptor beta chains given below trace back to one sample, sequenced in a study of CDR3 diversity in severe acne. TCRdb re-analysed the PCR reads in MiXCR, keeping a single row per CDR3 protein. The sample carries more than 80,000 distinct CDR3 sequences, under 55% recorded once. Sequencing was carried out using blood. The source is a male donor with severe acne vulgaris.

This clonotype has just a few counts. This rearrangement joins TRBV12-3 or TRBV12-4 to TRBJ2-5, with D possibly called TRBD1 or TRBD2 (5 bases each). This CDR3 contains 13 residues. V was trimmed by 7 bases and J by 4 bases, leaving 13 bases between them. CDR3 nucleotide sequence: TGTGCCAGCACCTCTAATGGGGGAGAGACCCAGTACTTC. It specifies CASTSNGGETQYF.

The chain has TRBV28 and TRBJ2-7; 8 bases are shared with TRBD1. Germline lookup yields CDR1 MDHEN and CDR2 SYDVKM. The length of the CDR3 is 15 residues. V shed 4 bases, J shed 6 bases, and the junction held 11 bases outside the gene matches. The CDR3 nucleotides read TGTGCCAGCAGTTCAGGCATTCAGGGGGCGGGCGAGCAGTACTTC. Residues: CASSSGIQGAGEQYF.

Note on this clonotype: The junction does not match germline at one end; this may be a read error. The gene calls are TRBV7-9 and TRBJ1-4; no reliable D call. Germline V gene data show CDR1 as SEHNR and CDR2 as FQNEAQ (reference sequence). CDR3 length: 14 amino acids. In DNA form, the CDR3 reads TGTGCCAGCAGCTTAGCTGCAACTGATGAAAAACTGTTTTTT. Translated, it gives CASSLAATDEKLFF.

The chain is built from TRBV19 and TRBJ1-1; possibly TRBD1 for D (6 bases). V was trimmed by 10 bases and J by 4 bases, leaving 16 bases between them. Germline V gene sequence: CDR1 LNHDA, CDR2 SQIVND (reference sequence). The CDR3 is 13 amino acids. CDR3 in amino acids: CATQWGQGTEAFF. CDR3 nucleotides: TGTGCCACTCAATGGGGGCAAGGCACTGAAGCTTTCTTT.

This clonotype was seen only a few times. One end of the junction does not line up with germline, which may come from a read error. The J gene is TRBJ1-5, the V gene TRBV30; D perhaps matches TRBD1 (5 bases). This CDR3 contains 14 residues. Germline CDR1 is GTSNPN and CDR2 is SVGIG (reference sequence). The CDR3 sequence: CAWSETIGDQLQHF. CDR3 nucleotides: TGTGCCTGGAGTGAAACAATAGGGGATCAGCTCCAGCATTTT.

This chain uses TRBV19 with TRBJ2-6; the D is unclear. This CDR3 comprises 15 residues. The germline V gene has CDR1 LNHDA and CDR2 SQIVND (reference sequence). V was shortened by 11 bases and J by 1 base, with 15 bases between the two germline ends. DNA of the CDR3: TGTGCCGGTAAAGACTTGCTGTCTGGGGCCAACGTCCTGACTTTC. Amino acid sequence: CAGKDLLSGANVLTF.